The 8 T cell receptor beta chains listed next were all sequenced from one sample in a study of blood T cells in healthy people across ages. With a J-beta primer mix and a sample-barcoded 5' primer, a second PCR ran about 7 to 12 cycles. TCRdb reanalysed the 5' RACE reads using MiXCR and keeps one entry per CDR3 protein. Of some 690,000 distinct CDR3 sequences in the sample, over 20% are singletons; the top ten hold about 22%. Specimen: blood. The receptors shown here come from an older man in good health.

This clonotype came up a few times. J is TRBJ2-7 and V is TRBV18; 11 nucleotides agree with TRBD2. This CDR3 spans 15 amino acids. Germline loops: CDR1 KGHSH, CDR2 LQKENI. With V trimmed by 3 bases and J by 1 base, 2 bases remained unmatched. The CDR3 spells CASSPGLAASYEQYV. The CDR3 nucleotides are TGTGCCAGCTCACCGGGACTAGCGGCTTCCTACGAGCAGTACGTC.

J is TRBJ2-3 and V is TRBV29-1, with TRBD1 identical over 7 bases. Germline CDR1 SQVTM, CDR2 ANQGSEA. V was pared by 6 bases and J by 0 bases, with 6 bases of the junction left unmatched. CDR3 length: 14 amino acids. The CDR3 DNA is TGCAGCGTGATGACAGGGCCTAGCACAGATACGCAGTATTTT. Its translation: CSVMTGPSTDTQYF.

The sample holds a few counts of this clonotype. This rearrangement joins TRBV6-1 to TRBJ2-5; 10 positions match TRBD2. Germline values: CDR1 MNHNS, CDR2 SASEGT. This CDR3 has 15 amino acids. Trimming cost V 5 bases and J 1 base; bases outside gene matches: 4. The CDR3 DNA is TGTGCCAGCAGTATAGAGCGGGGGGGCCAAGAGACCCAGTACTTC. It is translated as CASSIERGGQETQYF.

V is TRBV20-1 and J is TRBJ2-3; 10 nucleotides match TRBD2. The V gene's germline CDR1 is DFQATT and CDR2 SNEGSKA (reference sequence). The V gene end was trimmed by 5 bases and the J gene end by 6 bases; junction bases not matched to a gene: 11. The CDR3 consists of 15 residues. The CDR3 region is CSAHGASGSGDTQYF. CDR3 bases: TGCAGTGCTCACGGGGCTAGCGGGAGTGGGGATACGCAGTATTTT.

This clonotype was seen more than once but under ten times. This chain joins TRBV12-3 or TRBV12-4 and TRBJ2-1; D might be TRBD1 or TRBD2, each matching 5 bases. Trimming took off 7 bases at V and 5 bases at J, with 18 bases between the two ends. The CDR3 runs 15 residues. In nucleotides, the CDR3 is TGTGCCAGCACCCCGTTCGGGGACCTAAACAATGAGCAGTTCTTC. Encoded protein: CASTPFGDLNNEQFF.

The CDR3 loop reads CASRTPGSGGYTF. The CDR3 coding sequence is TGTGCCAGCAGGACACCCGGTTCCGGTGGCTACACCTTC. The chain employs TRBV6-5 and TRBJ1-2; no clear D gene. Germline V lookup: CDR1 MNHEY, CDR2 SVGAGI. V lost 6 bases to trimming and J lost 7 bases, with 15 bases between them. This CDR3 contains 13 residues.

This sequence joins TRBV10-2 and TRBJ2-2; 9 nucleotides match TRBD1. This CDR3 has 15 residues. V shed 3 bases and J 3 bases; nucleotides not matched to a gene: 2. The germline V gene has CDR1 WSHSY and CDR2 SAAADI. The CDR3 sequence: CASSEGTGYTGELFF. The CDR3 DNA is TGCGCCAGCAGTGAAGGGACAGGGTACACCGGGGAGCTGTTTTTT.

This clonotype was counted a few times. This rearrangement joins TRBV28 to TRBJ2-7; D gene unclear. Trimming took off 6 bases at V and 2 bases at J, with 8 bases between the two ends. The germline V gene has CDR1 MDHEN and CDR2 SYDVKM. This CDR3 region has 12 residues. CDR3 in DNA: TGTGCCAGCAGACTGACTCCCTACGAGCAGTACTTC. Translating gives CASRLTPYEQYF.